This T cell receptor (beta chain) was sequenced for a study of response to subunit inactivated influenza vaccine. Findings of the study overall: After each seasonal influenza vaccination, few new T cells are recruited, the authors suggested.

The CDR3 is 13 residues long. Germline V gives CDR1 MNHEY, CDR2 SVGAGI. Deletions cut 4 bases from V and 5 bases from J, with 8 bases between. TCRdb re-analysed the RT-PCR reads in MiXCR, keeping a single row per CDR3 protein. The repertoire holds more than 700,000 distinct CDR3 sequences, with roughly 20% as singletons. This clonotype was detected many times. The antigen is not known. The source was PBMCs from blood, collected 5 days after vaccination. The sequence came from a man between 50 and 59 years old who received an inactivated influenza vaccine. The chain uses TRBV6-5 and TRBJ2-2, with D perhaps TRBD1 or TRBD2 (5 bases each). CDR3 sequence reads: CASSFWGTGELFF. In DNA form, the CDR3 reads TGTGCCAGCAGTTTCTGGGGGACCGGGGAGCTGTTTTTT.